Listed here are 5 T cell receptor beta chains from one sample, sequenced in a study of CD8 T cells in Susac syndrome. Random hexamers primed reverse transcription of roughly 0.45 to 1 ug RNA. TCRdb reprocessed the immunoSEQ multiplex PCR reads with MiXCR, giving one entry per CDR3 protein. The table lists about 210,000 distinct CDR3 sequences, roughly 96% of them singletons. Sequencing was carried out using CD4+ T cells from PBMCs. The receptors originated from a human donor with multiple sclerosis.

This sequence joins TRBV24-1 and TRBJ2-5, with 9 bases that match TRBD1. V dropped 2 bases and J dropped 5; count of bases not matched to a gene: 5. Germline V gives CDR1 KGHDR, CDR2 SFDVKD. This CDR3 region has 15 residues. In DNA form, the CDR3 reads TGTGCCACCAGTGATTCGGGACAGGGTCGGGAGACCCAGTACTTC. It yields the protein CATSDSGQGRETQYF.

J is TRBJ2-2 and V is TRBV12-3 or TRBV12-4; 12 bases line up with TRBD1. The CDR3 has 18 amino acids. With V trimmed by 6 bases and J by 0 bases, 8 bases remained unmatched. In DNA, the CDR3 is TGTGCCAGCAGCAAGAGGGACAGGGGGCCACCGAACACCGGGGAGCTGTTTTTT. Translating gives CASSKRDRGPPNTGELFF.

The chain is built from TRBV30 and TRBJ1-2; D is possibly TRBD1 (6 bases). The V end lost 8 bases, the J end lost 6 bases, and 22 bases lay between the germline ends. CDR1 and CDR2 (germline): GTSNPN, SVGIG (reference sequence). The CDR3 runs to 14 residues. CDR3 sequence reads: CAQSLTGIVHGYTF. CDR3 coding DNA: TGTGCCCAATCCCTCACAGGGATCGTTCATGGCTACACCTTC.

This chain uses TRBV29-1 with TRBJ2-5; D remains ambiguous. CDR1 is SQVTM, CDR2 ANQGSEA, per germline. V dropped 7 bases and J dropped 9 bases, with 15 bases sitting between them. The CDR3 runs to 11 residues. The DNA of the CDR3 is TGCAGCGCCCGAGTGGTTGCTGCCCAGTACTTC. The encoded protein is CSARVVAAQYF. The whole variable domain, remainder taken from reference TRBV29-1 and TRBJ2-5, is SAVISQKPSRDICQRGTSLTIQCQVDSQVTMMFWYRQQPGQSLTLIATANQGSEATYESGFVIDKFPISRPNLTFSTLTVSNMSPEDSSIYLCSARVVAAQYFGPGTRLLVL.

This clonotype occurred once. J is TRBJ2-7 and V is TRBV24-1, with 11 positions matching TRBD2. V dropped 0 bases and J dropped 4; count of bases not matched to a gene: 7. The CDR3 is made up of 17 amino acids. Germline loops: CDR1 KGHDR, CDR2 SFDVKD. CDR3: CATSDLGASGRSYEQYF. CDR3 in DNA: TGTGCCACCAGTGATTTGGGTGCTAGCGGGAGGAGTTACGAGCAGTACTTC.